Listed below are T cell receptor beta chains from one sample, sequenced in a study of a mutant IDH1 vaccine in newly diagnosed glioma. These receptors' targets are unknown. The repertoire was sequenced with immunoSEQ multiplex PCR; TCRdb's copy has only in-frame clones and lacks some. The sample records 27,000 or so clones, 65% to 80% being singletons. The specimen comprised PBMCs, sampled from a glioma patient whose treatment included an IDH1 peptide vaccine. The receptor source for this set is a man aged 35 to 55 with glioma. Some clones in this sample may be carry-over from other donors' samples. Each CDR3 is given with its conserved first and last residue. The D gene is left open where the match is weak. Clone sizes are given selectively: once, few, many, or a class where the clone is expanded.

CDR3nt | CDR3aa | d_gene | v_gene | abundance | j_gene
TGTGCCAGCAGCTCAAGCGAGACAGGGGGCTTGGCTGAAGCTTTCTTT | CASSSSETGGLAEAFF | TRBD1 | TRBV7-9 | few | TRBJ1-1
TGTGCCAGTGCAGTTTTAATATCCGGGGCCACCTACAATGAGCAGTTCTTC | CASAVLISGATYNEQFF | - | TRBV27 | - | TRBJ2-1
TGTGCCAGCAGCGTAGAGTCAGGCCCCTACAATGAGCAGTTCTTC | CASSVESGPYNEQFF | - | TRBV9 | - | TRBJ2-1
TGCGCCAGCAGCCACCGACCAAGCCTGGGGAACGGGGAGCTGTTTTTT | CASSHRPSLGNGELFF | - | TRBV4-1 | - | TRBJ2-2
TGTGCCAGCTCACCACCGACTAGCGGGGGGAGTTACAATGAGCAGTTCTTC | CASSPPTSGGSYNEQFF | TRBD2 | TRBV18 | - | TRBJ2-1
TGTGCCAGCTCAAGGACAGGCCCCGAGGAGACCCAGTACTTC | CASSRTGPEETQYF | TRBD1 | TRBV18 | - | TRBJ2-5
TGTGCCAGCAGCCCCCTTAGCGGGAAAGAGACCCAGTACTTC | CASSPLSGKETQYF | TRBD2 | TRBV7-9 | - | TRBJ2-5
TGTGCCAGCAGCTTAGCGGGGGAAGGCAAGTACTTC | CASSLAGEGKYF | - | TRBV7-2 | - | TRBJ2-7
TGTGCCTGGGGACGGACGAACAATGAGCAGTTCTTC | CAWGRTNNEQFF | - | TRBV30 | - | TRBJ2-1
TGCAGCGTCCGCGTGGACGAGCAGTACTTC | CSVRVDEQYF | - | TRBV29-1 | - | TRBJ2-7
TGTGCCAGCAGCCCCCGGGCAGGGGGCTATGGCTACACCTTC | CASSPRAGGYGYTF | TRBD1 | TRBV7-6 | once | TRBJ1-2
TGTGCCAGCTATATGACAGGGAGCGGCTATGGCTACACCTTC | CASYMTGSGYGYTF | TRBD1 | TRBV7-9 | few | TRBJ1-2
TGCGCCAGCAGCTTGTCGAGGGGTGAAAAACTGTTTTTT | CASSLSRGEKLFF | - | TRBV5-1 | few | TRBJ1-4
TGCGCCAGCAGCGTAGACGGGACTAGCGGCCTGAGTACGCAGTATTTT | CASSVDGTSGLSTQYF | TRBD2 | TRBV5-1 | - | TRBJ2-3
TGCAGCGCAACGACGGACTCCTACGAGCAGTACTTC | CSATTDSYEQYF | - | TRBV29-1 | once | TRBJ2-7
TGCGCCAGCAGACCCGGGCCTTCGAACACTGAAGCTTTCTTT | CASRPGPSNTEAFF | - | TRBV10-2 | few | TRBJ1-1
TGTGCCAGCAGTGAGGACGGCAACTATGGCTACACCTTC | CASSEDGNYGYTF | - | TRBV6-1 | few | TRBJ1-2
TGTGCCAGCAGCCTTGACAGAGCTGGAAACACCATATATTTT | CASSLDRAGNTIYF | - | TRBV7-9 | - | TRBJ1-3
TGTGCCAGCAGCCGAGGAGTCGCGACCACCGGGGAGCTGTTTTTT | CASSRGVATTGELFF | - | TRBV9 | once | TRBJ2-2
TGTGCCAGCAGCCAAATTAGGGGGCGTTTCAATCAGCCCCAGCATTTT | CASSQIRGRFNQPQHF | TRBD1 | TRBV4-2 | - | TRBJ1-5
TGTGCCATCACGGAACGGACGGTCGATGGCTACACCTTC | CAITERTVDGYTF | - | TRBV10-3 | - | TRBJ1-2
TGCGCCAGCAGTGAGGGGGCCCCGGGCGAGCAGTACTTC | CASSEGAPGEQYF | - | TRBV10-1 | once | TRBJ2-7
TGTGCCAGCAGGACAGGGCCGTATGGCTACACCTTC | CASRTGPYGYTF | TRBD1 | TRBV25-1 | - | TRBJ1-2
TGTGCCGCGGGACAGGTACATAACACTGAAGCTTTCTTT | CAAGQVHNTEAFF | TRBD1 | TRBV19 | few | TRBJ1-1
TGTGCCAGCAGTTACGTTGCCCGGGCCTATGGCTACACCTTC | CASSYVARAYGYTF | - | TRBV6-5 | - | TRBJ1-2
TGCAGTGCTAGTTGGGTGCCCGAACTGTTTTTT | CSASWVPELFF | - | TRBV20-1 | - | TRBJ1-4